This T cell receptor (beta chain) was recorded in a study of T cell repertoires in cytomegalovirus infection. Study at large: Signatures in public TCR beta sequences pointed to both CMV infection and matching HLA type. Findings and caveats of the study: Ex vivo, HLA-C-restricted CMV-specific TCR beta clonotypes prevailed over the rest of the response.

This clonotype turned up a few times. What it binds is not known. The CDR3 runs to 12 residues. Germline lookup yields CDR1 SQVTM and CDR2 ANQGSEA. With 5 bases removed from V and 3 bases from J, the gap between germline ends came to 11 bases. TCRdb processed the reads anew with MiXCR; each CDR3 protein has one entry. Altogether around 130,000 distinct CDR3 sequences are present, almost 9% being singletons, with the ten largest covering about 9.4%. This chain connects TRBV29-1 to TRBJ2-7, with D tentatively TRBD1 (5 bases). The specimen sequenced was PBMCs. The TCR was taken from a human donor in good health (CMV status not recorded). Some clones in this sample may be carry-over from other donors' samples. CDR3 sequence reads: CSVLGANYEQYF. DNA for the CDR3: TGCAGCGTTCTAGGGGCAAACTACGAGCAGTACTTC.